This T cell receptor (beta chain) stems from a study of blood T cells in healthy people across ages. Study-wide points: The fall in TCR beta diversity per million T cells was roughly linear with age. More naive CD4+ cells and higher diversity marked long-lived donors relative to aged donors.

Per germline, CDR1 SGDLS and CDR2 YYNGEE. This CDR3 is 14 amino acids long. The V end was cut by 0 bases, the J end by 4 bases, with 10 bases between. This clonotype was observed a handful of times. Its antigen is undetermined. Sample-barcoded 5' priming and a J-beta primer mix drove a second PCR of 7 to 11 cycles. TCRdb fed the 5' RACE reads into MiXCR, producing one record per CDR3 protein. Of 1.5 million to 2 million distinct CDR3 sequences listed, approximately 39% are singletons. This receptor was taken from a human donor in good health. The rearrangement uses TRBV9 and TRBJ1-2, with D uncertain. The sequenced sample consisted of blood. For the CDR3, the DNA is TGTGCCAGCAGCGTAGAACTGGTTGGCTATGGCTACACCTTC. Translation gives CASSVELVGYGYTF.